The sequence of this T cell receptor (beta chain) was determined in a study of blood T cell repertoires in COVID-19. This clone was observed a handful of times. Per the germline V gene, CDR1 is SGHAT and CDR2 is FQNNGV. The CDR3 length is 15 residues. The V gene lost 1 base and the J gene lost 1 base, with 10 bases spanning the gap. Profiled with immunoSEQ multiplex PCR; TCRdb holds only in-frame clones, not every one. The sample has around 320,000 clones; approximately 85% are singletons. The TCR originated in a human donor in a cohort sampled during active COVID-19. Specimen: peripheral blood. This rearrangement joins TRBV11-2 to TRBJ1-1; D not resolved. CDR3 coding DNA: TGTGCCAGCAGCTTAGGTGGAGCGGCGAACACTGAAGCTTTCTTT. Protein: CASSLGGAANTEAFF. Variable domain in full (rest from reference TRBV11-2 and TRBJ1-1): EAGVAQSPRYKIIEKRQSVAFWCNPISGHATLYWYQQILGQGPKLLIQFQNNGVVDDSQLPKDRFSAERLKGVDSTLKIQPAKLEDSAVYLCASSLGGAANTEAFFGQGTRLTVV.